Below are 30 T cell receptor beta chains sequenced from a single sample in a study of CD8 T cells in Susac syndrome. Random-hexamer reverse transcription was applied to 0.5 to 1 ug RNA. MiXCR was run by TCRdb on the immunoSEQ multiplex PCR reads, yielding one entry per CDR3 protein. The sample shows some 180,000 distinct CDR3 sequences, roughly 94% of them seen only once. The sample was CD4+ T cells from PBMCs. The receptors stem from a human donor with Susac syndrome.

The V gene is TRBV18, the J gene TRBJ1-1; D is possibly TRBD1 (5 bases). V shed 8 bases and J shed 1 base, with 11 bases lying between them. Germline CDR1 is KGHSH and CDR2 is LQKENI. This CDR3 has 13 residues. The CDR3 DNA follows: TGTGCCAGCGCAAATACAGGGAACACTGAAGCTTTCTTT. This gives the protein CASANTGNTEAFF.

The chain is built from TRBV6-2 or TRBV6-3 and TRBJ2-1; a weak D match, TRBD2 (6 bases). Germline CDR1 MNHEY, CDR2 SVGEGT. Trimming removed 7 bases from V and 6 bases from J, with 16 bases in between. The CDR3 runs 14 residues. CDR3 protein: CASIIGGGTNEQFF. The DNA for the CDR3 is TGTGCCAGCATAATAGGCGGCGGGACCAATGAGCAGTTCTTC.

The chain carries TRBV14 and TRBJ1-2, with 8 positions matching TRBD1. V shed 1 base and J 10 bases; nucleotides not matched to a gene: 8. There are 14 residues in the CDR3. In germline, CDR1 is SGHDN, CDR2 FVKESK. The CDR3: CASSQGHGQGDYTF. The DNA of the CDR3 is TGTGCCAGCAGCCAAGGACATGGACAGGGAGACTACACCTTC.

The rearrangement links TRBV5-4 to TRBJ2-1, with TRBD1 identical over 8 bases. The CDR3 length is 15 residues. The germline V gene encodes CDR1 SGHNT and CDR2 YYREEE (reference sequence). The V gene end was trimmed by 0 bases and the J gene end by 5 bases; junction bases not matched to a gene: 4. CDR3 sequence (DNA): TGTGCCAGCAGCTTGGGAGGACAGGGAGACAATGAGCAGTTCTTC. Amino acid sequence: CASSLGGQGDNEQFF.

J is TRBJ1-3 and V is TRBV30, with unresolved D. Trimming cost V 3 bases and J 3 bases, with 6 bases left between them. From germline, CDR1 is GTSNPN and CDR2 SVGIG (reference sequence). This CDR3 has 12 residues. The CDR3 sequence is CAWSSGGNTIYF. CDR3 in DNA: TGTGCCTGGAGCAGTGGTGGAAACACCATATATTTT.

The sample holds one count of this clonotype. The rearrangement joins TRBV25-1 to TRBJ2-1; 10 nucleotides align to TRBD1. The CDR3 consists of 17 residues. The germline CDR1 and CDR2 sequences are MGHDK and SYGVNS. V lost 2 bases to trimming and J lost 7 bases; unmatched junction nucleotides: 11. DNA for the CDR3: TGTGCCAGCAGTGAAGGTGGGGGGACAGGGGTTGTGAATGAGCAGTTCTTC. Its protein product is CASSEGGGTGVVNEQFF.

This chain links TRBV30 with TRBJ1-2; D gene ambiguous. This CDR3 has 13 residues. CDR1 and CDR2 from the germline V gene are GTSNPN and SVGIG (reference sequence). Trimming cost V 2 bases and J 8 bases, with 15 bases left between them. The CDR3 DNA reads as TGTGCCTGGAGTCTCCGGTGGGGTCAGGGCTACACCTTC. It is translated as CAWSLRWGQGYTF. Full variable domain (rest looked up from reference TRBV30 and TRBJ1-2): SQTIHQWPATLVQPVGSPLSLECTVEGTSNPNLYWYRQAAGRGLQLLFYSVGIGQISSEVPQNLSASRPQDRQFILSSKKLLLSDSGFYLCAWSLRWGQGYTFGSGTRLTVV.

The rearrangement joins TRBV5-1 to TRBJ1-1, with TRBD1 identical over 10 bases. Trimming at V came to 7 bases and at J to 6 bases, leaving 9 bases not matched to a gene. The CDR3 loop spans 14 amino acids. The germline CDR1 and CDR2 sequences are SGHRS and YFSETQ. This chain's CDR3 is CASQRDRGVSEAFF. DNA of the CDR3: TGCGCCAGCCAACGGGACAGGGGTGTCTCTGAAGCTTTCTTT. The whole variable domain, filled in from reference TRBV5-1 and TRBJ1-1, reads KAGVTQTPRYLIKTRGQQVTLSCSPISGHRSVSWYQQTPGQGLQFLFEYFSETQRNKGNFPGRFSGRQFSNSRSEMNVSTLELGDSALYLCASQRDRGVSEAFFGQGTRLTVV.

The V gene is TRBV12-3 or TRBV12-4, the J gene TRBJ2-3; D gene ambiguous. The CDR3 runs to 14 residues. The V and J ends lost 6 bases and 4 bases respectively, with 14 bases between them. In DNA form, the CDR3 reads TGTGCCAGCAGATCCGGGCCCCCCGCAGATACGCAGTATTTT. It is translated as CASRSGPPADTQYF.

CDR3 protein: CASNRQGGEKLFF. CDR3 sequence (DNA): TGTGCCAGCAACCGACAGGGGGGTGAAAAACTGTTTTTT. The chain links TRBV4-2 to TRBJ1-4, with TRBD1 matching over 9 bases. Trimming took 7 bases from V and 7 from J; bases not matched to a gene: 4. Germline values: CDR1 LGHNA, CDR2 YNFKEQ. The CDR3 sequence is 13 residues long.

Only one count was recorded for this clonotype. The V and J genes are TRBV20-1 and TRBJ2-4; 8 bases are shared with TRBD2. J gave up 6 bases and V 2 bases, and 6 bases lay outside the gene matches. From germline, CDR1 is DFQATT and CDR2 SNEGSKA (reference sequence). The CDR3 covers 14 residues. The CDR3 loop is CSARLGLGRNIQYF. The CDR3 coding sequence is TGCAGTGCTAGACTGGGACTAGGAAGAAACATTCAGTACTTC.

The CDR3 is CASSQQDDNEQFF. Here the CDR3 DNA reads TGTGCCAGCAGCCAACAGGACGACAATGAGCAGTTCTTC. The rearrangement links TRBV4-2 to TRBJ2-1; unclear D gene. Per germline, CDR1 LGHNA and CDR2 YNFKEQ. The germline V and J ends were trimmed by 2 bases and 5 bases, with 7 bases remaining between them. This CDR3 is 13 amino acids long.

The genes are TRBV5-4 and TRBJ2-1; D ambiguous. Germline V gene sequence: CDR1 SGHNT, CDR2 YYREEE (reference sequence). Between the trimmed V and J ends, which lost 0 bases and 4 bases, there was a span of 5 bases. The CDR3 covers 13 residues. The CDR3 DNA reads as TGTGCCAGCAGCTTGGCTCGTTACAATGAGCAGTTCTTC. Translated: CASSLARYNEQFF.

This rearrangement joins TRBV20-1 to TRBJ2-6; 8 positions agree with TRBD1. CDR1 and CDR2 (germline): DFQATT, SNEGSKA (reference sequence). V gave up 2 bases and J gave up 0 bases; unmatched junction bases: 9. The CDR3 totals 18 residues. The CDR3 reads CSARLGTGTPSGANVLTF. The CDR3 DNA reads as TGCAGTGCTAGACTTGGGACAGGCACCCCCTCTGGGGCCAACGTCCTGACTTTC.

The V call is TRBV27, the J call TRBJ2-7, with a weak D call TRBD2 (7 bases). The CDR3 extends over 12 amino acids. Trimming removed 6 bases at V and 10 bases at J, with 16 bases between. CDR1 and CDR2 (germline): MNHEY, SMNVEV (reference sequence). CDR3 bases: TGTGCCAGCAGCAGTGTCGGGGGGCGTCAGTACTTC. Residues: CASSSVGGRQYF.

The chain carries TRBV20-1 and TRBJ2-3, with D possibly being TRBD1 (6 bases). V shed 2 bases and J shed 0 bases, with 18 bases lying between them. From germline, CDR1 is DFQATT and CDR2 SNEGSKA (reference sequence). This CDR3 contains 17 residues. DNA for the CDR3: TGCAGTGCTAGACCACCCTGGGGGCCCCTTAGCACAGATACGCAGTATTTT. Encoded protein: CSARPPWGPLSTDTQYF.

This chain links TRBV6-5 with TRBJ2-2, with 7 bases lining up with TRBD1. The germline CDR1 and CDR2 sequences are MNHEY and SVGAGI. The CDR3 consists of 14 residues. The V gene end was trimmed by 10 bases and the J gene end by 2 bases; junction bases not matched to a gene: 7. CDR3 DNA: TGTGCCACTAGGACAGGCAAAAACACCGGGGAGCTGTTTTTT. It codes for CATRTGKNTGELFF.

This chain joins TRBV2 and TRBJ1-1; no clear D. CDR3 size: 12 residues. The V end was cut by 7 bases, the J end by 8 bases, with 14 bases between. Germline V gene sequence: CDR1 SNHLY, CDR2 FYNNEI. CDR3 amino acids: CASTGVRSEAFF. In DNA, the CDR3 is TGTGCCAGCACGGGTGTCAGGAGCGAAGCTTTCTTT.

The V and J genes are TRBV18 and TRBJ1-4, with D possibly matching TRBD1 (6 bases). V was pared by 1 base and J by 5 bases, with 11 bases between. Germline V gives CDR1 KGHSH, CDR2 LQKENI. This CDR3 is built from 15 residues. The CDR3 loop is CASSPLQGGNEKLFF. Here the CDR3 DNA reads TGTGCCAGCTCACCACTACAGGGAGGGAATGAAAAACTGTTTTTT.

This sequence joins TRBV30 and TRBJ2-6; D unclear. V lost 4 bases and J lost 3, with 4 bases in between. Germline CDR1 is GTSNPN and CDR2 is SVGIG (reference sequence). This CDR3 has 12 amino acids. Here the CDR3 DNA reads TGTGCCTGGAATCGTGGGGCCAACGTCCTGACTTTC. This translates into CAWNRGANVLTF.

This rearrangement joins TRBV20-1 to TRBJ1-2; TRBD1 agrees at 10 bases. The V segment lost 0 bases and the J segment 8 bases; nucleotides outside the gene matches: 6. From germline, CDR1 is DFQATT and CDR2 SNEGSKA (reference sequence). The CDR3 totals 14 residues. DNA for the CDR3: TGCAGTGCTAGAGAGGGGACAGGGGCTGGAGGCTACACCTTC. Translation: CSAREGTGAGGYTF.

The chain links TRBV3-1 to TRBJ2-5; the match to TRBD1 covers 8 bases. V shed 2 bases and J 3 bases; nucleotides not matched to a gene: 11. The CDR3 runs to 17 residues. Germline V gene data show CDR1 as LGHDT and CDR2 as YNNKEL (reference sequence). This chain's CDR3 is CASSQKFRGQREETQYF. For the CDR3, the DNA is TGTGCCAGCAGCCAAAAGTTCAGGGGGCAGAGGGAAGAGACCCAGTACTTC.

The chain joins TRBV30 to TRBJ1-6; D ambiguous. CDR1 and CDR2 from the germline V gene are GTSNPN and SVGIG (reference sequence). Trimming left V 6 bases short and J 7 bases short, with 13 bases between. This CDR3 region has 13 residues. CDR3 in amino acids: CACRRAGNSPLHF. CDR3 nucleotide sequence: TGTGCCTGCCGTCGGGCGGGAAATTCACCCCTCCACTTT.

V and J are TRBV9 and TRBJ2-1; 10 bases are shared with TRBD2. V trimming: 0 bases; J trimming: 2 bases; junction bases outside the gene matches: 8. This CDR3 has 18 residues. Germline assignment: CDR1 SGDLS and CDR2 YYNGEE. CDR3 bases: TGTGCCAGCAGCGTAGTTCCTAGCGGGAGTCCACCCTACAATGAGCAGTTCTTC. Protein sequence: CASSVVPSGSPPYNEQFF. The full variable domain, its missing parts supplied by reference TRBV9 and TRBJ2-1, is DSGVTQTPKHLITATGQRVTLRCSPRSGDLSVYWYQQSLDQGLQFLIQYYNGEERAKGNILERFSAQQFPDLHSELNLSSLELGDSALYFCASSVVPSGSPPYNEQFFGPGTRLTVL.

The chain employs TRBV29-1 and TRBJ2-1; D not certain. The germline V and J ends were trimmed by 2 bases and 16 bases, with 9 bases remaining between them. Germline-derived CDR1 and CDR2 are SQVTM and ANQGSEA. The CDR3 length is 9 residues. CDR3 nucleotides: TGCAGCGTTGAACTCGACGGTTTCTTC. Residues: CSVELDGFF.

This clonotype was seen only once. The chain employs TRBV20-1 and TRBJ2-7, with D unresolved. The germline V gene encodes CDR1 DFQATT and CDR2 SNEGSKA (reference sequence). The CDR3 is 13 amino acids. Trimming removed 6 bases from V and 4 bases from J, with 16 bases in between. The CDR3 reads CSAPGSNGYEQYF. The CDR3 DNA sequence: TGCAGTGCCCCGGGTTCGAATGGGTACGAGCAGTACTTC.

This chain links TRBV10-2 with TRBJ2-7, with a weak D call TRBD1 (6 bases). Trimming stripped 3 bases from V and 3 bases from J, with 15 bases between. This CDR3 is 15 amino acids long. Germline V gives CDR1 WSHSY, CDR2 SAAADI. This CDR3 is CASSDFSDRVYEQYF. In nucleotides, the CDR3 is TGCGCCAGCAGTGATTTTTCGGACAGAGTCTACGAGCAGTACTTC.

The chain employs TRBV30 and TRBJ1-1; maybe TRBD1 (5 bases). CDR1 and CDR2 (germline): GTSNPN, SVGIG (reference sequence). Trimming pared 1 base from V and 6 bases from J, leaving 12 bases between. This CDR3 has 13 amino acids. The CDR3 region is CAWSARGDAEAFF. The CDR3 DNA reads TGTGCCTGGAGTGCCCGGGGGGATGCTGAAGCTTTCTTT.

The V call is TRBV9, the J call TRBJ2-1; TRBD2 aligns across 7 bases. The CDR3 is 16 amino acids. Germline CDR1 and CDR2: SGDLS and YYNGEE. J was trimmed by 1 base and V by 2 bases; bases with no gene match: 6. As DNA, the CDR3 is TGTGCCAGCAGCGTCGGGACTACCCTATCCTACAATGAGCAGTTCTTC. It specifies CASSVGTTLSYNEQFF.

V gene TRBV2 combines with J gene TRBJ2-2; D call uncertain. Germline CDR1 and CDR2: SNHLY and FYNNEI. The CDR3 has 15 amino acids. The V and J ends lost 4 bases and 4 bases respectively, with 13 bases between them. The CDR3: CASSGSRSGTGELFF. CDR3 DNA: TGTGCCAGCAGTGGGTCCAGAAGTGGCACCGGGGAGCTGTTTTTT.